Below are 15 T cell receptor beta chains sequenced from a single sample in a study of blood T cell repertoires in COVID-19. Profiled with immunoSEQ multiplex PCR; TCRdb holds only in-frame clones, not every one. The data contain nearly 350,000 clones, approximately 82% of them singletons. Sequencing was carried out using peripheral blood. These TCRs come from a man aged 25 to 40 with active or convalescent COVID-19.

The CDR3 loop reads CAWTRDNSYNEQFF. Here the CDR3 DNA reads TGTGCCTGGACCCGGGACAACTCCTACAATGAGCAGTTCTTC. The J gene is TRBJ2-1, the V gene TRBV30; possible D gene TRBD1, 6 bases. Trimming removed 4 bases at V and 0 bases at J, with 10 bases between. There are 14 residues in the CDR3. The germline V gene has CDR1 GTSNPN and CDR2 SVGIG (reference sequence).

This chain joins TRBV11-2 and TRBJ2-7; the match to TRBD2 covers 9 bases. The CDR3 is 14 amino acids. V trimming: 3 bases; J trimming: 7 bases; junction bases outside the gene matches: 7. The V gene's germline CDR1 is SGHAT and CDR2 FQNNGV. The CDR3 nucleotides are TGTGCCAGCAGCTTGCTAGCGGGGAGGTGGGAGCAGTACTTC. Its translation: CASSLLAGRWEQYF. Complete variable domain (other parts from reference TRBV11-2 and TRBJ2-7): EAGVAQSPRYKIIEKRQSVAFWCNPISGHATLYWYQQILGQGPKLLIQFQNNGVVDDSQLPKDRFSAERLKGVDSTLKIQPAKLEDSAVYLCASSLLAGRWEQYFGPGTRLTVT.

The chain uses TRBV19 and TRBJ1-2; no definite D call. Germline values: CDR1 LNHDA, CDR2 SQIVND (reference sequence). Trimming took off 2 bases at V and 4 bases at J, with 11 bases between the two ends. This CDR3 is built from 14 residues. The CDR3 loop reads CASSISRTVYGYTF. The CDR3 coding sequence is TGTGCCAGTAGTATATCCCGGACTGTCTATGGCTACACCTTC.

This clone was observed a handful of times. The chain links TRBV15 to TRBJ1-2, with D uncertain. Trimming pared 1 base from V and 2 bases from J, leaving 8 bases between. The CDR3 runs to 14 residues. Germline V gives CDR1 LNHNV, CDR2 YYDKDF (reference sequence). The CDR3 protein is CATSRAGQNYGYTF. The CDR3 DNA reads as TGTGCCACCAGCAGAGCTGGTCAGAACTATGGCTACACCTTC.

This clone has more than one count but fewer than ten. The J gene is TRBJ2-7, the V gene TRBV28; D perhaps matches TRBD2 (5 bases). The germline gives CDR1 MDHEN, CDR2 SYDVKM. The germline V and J ends were trimmed by 6 bases and 6 bases, with 15 bases remaining between them. The CDR3 contains 13 residues. CDR3 in amino acids: CASRSRTSREQYF. The CDR3 DNA reads as TGTGCCAGCAGGTCTCGAACTAGTCGCGAGCAGTACTTC.

V and J are TRBV10-3 and TRBJ1-1, with D possibly TRBD1 on 6 matching bases. Trimming pared 6 bases from V and 2 bases from J, leaving 19 bases between. The CDR3 spans 16 residues. CDR1 ENHRY and CDR2 SYGVKD come from the germline V gene. The chain's CDR3 is CAIRWALQGSNTEAFF. The CDR3, as DNA: TGTGCCATCAGGTGGGCTTTACAGGGCTCCAACACTGAAGCTTTCTTT.

V gene TRBV6-5 combines with J gene TRBJ2-1; a possible D gene is TRBD2 (6 bases). V lost 4 bases, J lost 15 bases, and 16 bases lay in between. Germline lookup yields CDR1 MNHEY and CDR2 SVGAGI. The CDR3 totals 12 residues. CDR3 region: CASSSGTQEVFF. The CDR3 DNA is TGTGCCAGCAGTTCCGGGACTCAAGAGGTGTTCTTC.

The chain carries TRBV28 and TRBJ1-2; no clear D. The CDR3 loop spans 13 amino acids. V lost 5 bases, J lost 0 bases, and 7 bases lay in between. The germline CDR1 and CDR2 sequences are MDHEN and SYDVKM. The CDR3 reads CASSATTNYGYTF. Written as DNA, the CDR3 is TGTGCCAGCAGTGCGACAACTAACTATGGCTACACCTTC.

The chain couples TRBV6-2 or TRBV6-3 to TRBJ2-7; 13 positions match TRBD2. CDR1 MNHEY and CDR2 SVGEGT come from the germline V gene. The CDR3 extends over 14 amino acids. The V and J ends lost 4 bases and 5 bases, in that order; junction bases with no gene match: 2. CDR3 amino acids: CASSWTSGSDEQYF. The DNA of the CDR3 is TGTGCCAGCAGTTGGACTAGCGGGAGCGACGAGCAGTACTTC.

The V gene is TRBV4-1, the J gene TRBJ2-7; tentatively, D is TRBD2 (5 bases). CDR3 length: 14 amino acids. In germline, CDR1 is MGHRA, CDR2 YSYEKL. Trimming shortened V by 1 base and J by 1 base, and 8 bases separated the two germline ends. This CDR3 is CASSQALGSYEQYF. The CDR3, as DNA: TGCGCCAGCAGCCAAGCACTAGGGTCCTACGAGCAGTACTTC.

V and J are TRBV4-2 and TRBJ2-3, with TRBD2 as a possible D gene (6 bases). From germline, CDR1 is LGHNA and CDR2 YNFKEQ. V was trimmed by 7 bases and J by 6 bases, leaving 14 bases between them. The CDR3 is made up of 13 amino acids. In DNA, the CDR3 is TGTGCCAGCACCGGGACTGGCGGGGATACGCAGTATTTT. This gives the protein CASTGTGGDTQYF.

The V and J genes are TRBV18 and TRBJ1-2; 8 nucleotides match TRBD1. Trimming cost V 2 bases and J 6 bases; bases outside gene matches: 8. The CDR3 loop spans 15 amino acids. Germline lookup yields CDR1 KGHSH and CDR2 LQKENI. The CDR3 coding sequence is TGTGCCAGCTCACCAAGGGACAGGAGAACGAATGGCTACACCTTC. Its translation: CASSPRDRRTNGYTF.

V is TRBV29-1 and J is TRBJ2-7, with D maybe TRBD2 (7 bases). V shed 6 bases and J shed 2 bases, with 11 bases lying between them. Germline CDR1 and CDR2: SQVTM and ANQGSEA. There are 12 residues in the CDR3. The CDR3 nucleotides are TGCAGCGTGCAAGGGGGGGCCTACGAGCAGTACTTC. Amino acid sequence: CSVQGGAYEQYF.

V and J are TRBV2 and TRBJ2-1, with TRBD2 matching over 8 bases. Germline trimming cut 4 bases from V and 5 bases from J; bases unmatched to any gene: 7. This CDR3 is 15 amino acids long. Germline assignment: CDR1 SNHLY and CDR2 FYNNEI. The CDR3 protein is CASSGRLAGHNEQFF. The CDR3 bases are TGTGCCAGCAGTGGAAGGCTAGCGGGCCACAATGAGCAGTTCTTC.

On this clone itself: The sample has other DNA sequences that encode this CDR3 too. CDR3 nucleotide sequence: TGTGCCAGTAGTATCCAGGGTAACTATGGCTACACCTTC. Its protein is CASSIQGNYGYTF. The chain links TRBV19 to TRBJ1-2, with D perhaps TRBD1 (5 bases). This CDR3 comprises 13 residues. The V end was cut by 3 bases, the J end by 1 base, with 6 bases between. The germline V gene encodes CDR1 LNHDA and CDR2 SQIVND (reference sequence). The full variable domain, completed using reference TRBV19 and TRBJ1-2, is DGGITQSPKYLFRKEGQNVTLSCEQNLNHDAMYWYRQDPGQGLRLIYYSQIVNDFQKGDIAEGYSVSREKKESFPLTVTSAQKNPTAFYLCASSIQGNYGYTFGSGTRLTVV.